This T cell receptor beta chain comes out of a study of beta chain features in type 1 diabetes. With V trimmed by 6 bases and J by 4 bases, 13 bases remained unmatched. The germline gives CDR1 MDHEN, CDR2 SYDVKM. This CDR3 is 16 amino acids long. Points from the study as a whole: In all four CD4+ subsets, TCRB CDR3 length was significantly, moderately reduced in type 1 diabetes. Type 1 diabetes patients had fewer VDJ junction insertions and more deletions.

All of the isolated RNA was reverse transcribed, so expressed TCRB transcripts were sequenced. Clones were read by immunoSEQ multiplex PCR, and TCRdb kept only the in-frame ones, dropping some. The table has hundreds of thousands of clones, 11% to 15% seen once. This clone showed up just a few times. Antigen: not known. Per donor, one heparinised blood draw averaged about 100 mL. Naive, central memory, regulatory and stem cell-like memory cells within the CD4+ compartment were sorted using CD45RO/CCR7/CD25/CD127/CD95/CD27. Purity above 95% was achieved in all sorted populations. Sequencing was performed on naive CD4+ T cells from blood. The source of this sequence is a young man with type 1 diabetes. This rearrangement joins TRBV28 to TRBJ2-7; 9 bases fit TRBD1. The CDR3 protein is CASSLDTGTGNYEQYF. The CDR3 DNA follows: TGTGCCAGCAGCCTCGATACCGGGACAGGGAATTACGAGCAGTACTTC.